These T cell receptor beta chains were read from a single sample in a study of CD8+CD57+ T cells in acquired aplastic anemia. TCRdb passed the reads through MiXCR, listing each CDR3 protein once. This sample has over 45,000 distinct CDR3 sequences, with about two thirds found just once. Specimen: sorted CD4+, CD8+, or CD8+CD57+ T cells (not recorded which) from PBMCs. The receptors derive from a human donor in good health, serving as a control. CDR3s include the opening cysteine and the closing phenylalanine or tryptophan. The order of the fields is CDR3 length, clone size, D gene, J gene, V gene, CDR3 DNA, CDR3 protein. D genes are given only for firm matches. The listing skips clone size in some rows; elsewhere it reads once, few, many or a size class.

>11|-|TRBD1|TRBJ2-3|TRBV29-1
TGCAGCGTTGGGACAGGAGATACGCAGTATTTT
CSVGTGDTQYF
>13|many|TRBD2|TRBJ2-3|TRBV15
TGTGCCACTCGGACTAGCCCCACAGATACGCAGTATTTT
CATRTSPTDTQYF
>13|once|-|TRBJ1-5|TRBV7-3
TGTGCCAGCACCCGATCCAGCAATCAGCCCCAGCATTTT
CASTRSSNQPQHF
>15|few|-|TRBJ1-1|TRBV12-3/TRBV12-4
TGTGCCAGCGGCCCCAGGCCAGGGCCGATCACTGAAGCTTTCTTT
CASGPRPGPITEAFF
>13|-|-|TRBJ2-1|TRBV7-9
TGTGCCAGCAGCCCACCAGGCAGGAATGAGCAGTTCTTC
CASSPPGRNEQFF
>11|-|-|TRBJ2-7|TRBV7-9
TGTGCCAGCACCGGGGCAACCGAGCAGTACTTC
CASTGATEQYF
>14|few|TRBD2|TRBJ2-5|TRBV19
TGTGCCAGTAGCCTTGGACTAGCGCAAGAGACCCAGTACTTC
CASSLGLAQETQYF
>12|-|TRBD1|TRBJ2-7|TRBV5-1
TGCGCCACCGTGGACAGGGTTGGCGAGCAGTACTTC
CATVDRVGEQYF
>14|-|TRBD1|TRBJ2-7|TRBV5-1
TGCGCCAGCAAGGAGACAGGGGGAAACTACGAGCAGTACTTC
CASKETGGNYEQYF
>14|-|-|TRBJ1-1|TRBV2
TGTGCCAGCACCGACACGGGTTGGGACACTGAAGCTTTCTTT
CASTDTGWDTEAFF
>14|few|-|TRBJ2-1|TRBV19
TGTGCCAGTAGTATTCTAGCCCAGTACAATGAGCAGTTCTTC
CASSILAQYNEQFF
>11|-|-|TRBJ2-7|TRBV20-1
TGCAGTGCGCGGACTGGCTACGAGCAGTACTTC
CSARTGYEQYF
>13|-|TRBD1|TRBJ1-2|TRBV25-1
TGTGCCCGCCGAACAGGGGTGGGCTATGGCTACACCTTC
CARRTGVGYGYTF
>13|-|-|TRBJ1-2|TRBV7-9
TGTGCCAGCAGCCCGGGACAAATCTATGGCTACACCTTC
CASSPGQIYGYTF
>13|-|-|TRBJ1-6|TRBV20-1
TGCAGTGCTAGTAACAGCTATAATTCACCCCTCCACTTT
CSASNSYNSPLHF
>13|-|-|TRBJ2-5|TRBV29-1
TGCAGCGTTAGCCTTACCAGCCAAGAGACCCAGTACTTC
CSVSLTSQETQYF
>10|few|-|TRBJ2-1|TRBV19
TGTGCCAGTGGGGTGGCGAAGCAGTTCTTC
CASGVAKQFF
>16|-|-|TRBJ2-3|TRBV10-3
TGTGCCATCAGTGAGTCGATACGCCTTAGCACAGATACGCAGTATTTT
CAISESIRLSTDTQYF
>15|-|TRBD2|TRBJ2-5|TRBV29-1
TGCAGCGTTGGTACTAGCGGGAGGGATGAAGAGACCCAGTACTTC
CSVGTSGRDEETQYF
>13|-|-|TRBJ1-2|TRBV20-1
TGCAGTGCCACCTCCTCCCGAAACGGGGGCTACACCTTC
CSATSSRNGGYTF
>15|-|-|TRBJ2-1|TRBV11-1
TGTGCCAGCAGCTTAAGCACCCGCTCCTACAATGAGCAGTTCTTC
CASSLSTRSYNEQFF
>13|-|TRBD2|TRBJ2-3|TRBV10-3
TGTGCCATCAGTCGACTAGCGGCAGATACGCAGTATTTT
CAISRLAADTQYF
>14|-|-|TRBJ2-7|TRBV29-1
TGCAGCGTTGAAACAGGATTTAATTCACCCCTCCAGTACTTC
CSVETGFNSPLQYF
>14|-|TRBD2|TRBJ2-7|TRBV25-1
TGTGCCAGTGAACATAGCGGGAGTGGCTACGAGCAGTACTTC
CASEHSGSGYEQYF
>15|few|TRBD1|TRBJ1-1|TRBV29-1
TGCAGCGTTCCCGGGACAGGGCGGTTGAACACTGAAGCTTTCTTT
CSVPGTGRLNTEAFF
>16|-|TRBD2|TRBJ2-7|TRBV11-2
TGTGCCAGCAGCTACCAGACTAGCGGGGGCCGGGACGAGCAGTACTTC
CASSYQTSGGRDEQYF
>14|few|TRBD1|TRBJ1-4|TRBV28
TGTGCCAGCAGGGACAGGGGGCCTTATGAAAAACTGTTTTTT
CASRDRGPYEKLFF